This TCR beta chain is from a study of response to subunit inactivated influenza vaccine. The CDR3 covers 14 residues. V was trimmed by 3 bases and J by 8 bases, leaving 14 bases between them. Per germline, CDR1 SGHTA and CDR2 FQGNSA. As to this clonotype: Its cognate antigen is unknown.

TCRdb itself ran the RT-PCR reads through MiXCR, one entry per CDR3 protein. The sample includes 700,000 to 900,000 distinct CDR3 sequences, 21% of them seen just once. Overall study findings and caveats: Each seasonal influenza vaccination, the authors suggested, recruits few new T cells.

Sequenced material: PBMCs from blood, taken roughly 5 days after vaccination. The chain employs TRBV7-2 and TRBJ2-1; perhaps TRBD2 as D (6 bases). This receptor was identified in a man between 50 and 59 years old who received an inactivated influenza vaccine. The CDR3 reads CASSFGGVKYEQFF. DNA for the CDR3: TGTGCCAGCAGCTTCGGGGGAGTTAAATATGAGCAGTTCTTC.